This TCR beta chain is drawn from a study of blood T cells in healthy people across ages. General study points: In older individuals, TCR beta diversity per million T cells was lower, falling roughly linearly with age.

A remark on this clonotype: Its antigen remains unidentified.

The V end lost 3 bases, the J end lost 7 bases, and 22 bases lay between the germline ends. The CDR3 has 15 amino acids. Germline CDR1 reads GTSNPN; CDR2 reads SVGIG (reference sequence). Through a sample-barcoded 5' primer and a J-beta primer mix, a second PCR was run for roughly 7 to 12 cycles. TCRdb independently ran MiXCR on the 5' RACE reads; one entry per CDR3 protein. Here the sample spans about a million distinct CDR3 sequences, roughly half being singletons. This chain links TRBV30 with TRBJ2-7; D is tentatively TRBD1 or TRBD2 (5 bases each). The clonotype comes from a woman aged 60-75 years in good health. Sample: blood. CDR3 region: CAWRKTGGPYGEQYF. Here the CDR3 DNA reads TGTGCCTGGAGGAAGACTGGGGGTCCCTACGGGGAGCAGTACTTC.